This T cell receptor (beta chain) is from a study of T-cell reconstitution after alpha-beta-depleted transplantation in children. Ten or more counts support this clonotype. TCRbeta library construction was performed incorporating unique molecular identifiers. In TCRdb, the PCR reads were re-called with MiXCR into one record per CDR3 protein. This table holds 150,000 to 250,000 distinct CDR3 sequences, just over 14% found once. The CDR3 has 12 amino acids. The germline CDR1 and CDR2 sequences are SQVTM and ANQGSEA. Trimming shortened V by 4 bases and J by 2 bases, and 6 bases separated the two germline ends.

This TCR was recovered from a human donor who donated a stem cell graft to a child with acute lymphoblastic leukemia. The chain joins TRBV29-1 to TRBJ1-5; D is ambiguous. Source: PBMCs from the stem cell graft donor, taken from the stem cell graft. CDR3 sequence reads: CSVAWGNQPQHF. In DNA form, the CDR3 reads TGCAGCGTTGCTTGGGGCAATCAGCCCCAGCATTTT.